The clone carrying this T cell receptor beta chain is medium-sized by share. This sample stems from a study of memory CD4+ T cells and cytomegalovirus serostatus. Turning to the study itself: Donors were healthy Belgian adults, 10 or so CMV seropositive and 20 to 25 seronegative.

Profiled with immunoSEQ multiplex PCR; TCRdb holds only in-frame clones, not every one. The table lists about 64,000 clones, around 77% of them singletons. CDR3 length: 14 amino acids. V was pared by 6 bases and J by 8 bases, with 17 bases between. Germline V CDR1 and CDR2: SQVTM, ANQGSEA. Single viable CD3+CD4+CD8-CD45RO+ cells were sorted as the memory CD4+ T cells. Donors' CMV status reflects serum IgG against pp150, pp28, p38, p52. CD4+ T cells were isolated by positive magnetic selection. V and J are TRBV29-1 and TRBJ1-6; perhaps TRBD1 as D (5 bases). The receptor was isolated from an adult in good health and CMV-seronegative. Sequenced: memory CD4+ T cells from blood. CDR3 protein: CSVLDQGVYSPLHF. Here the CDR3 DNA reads TGCAGCGTCCTGGACCAGGGAGTTTATTCACCCCTCCACTTT.